The clone carrying this T cell receptor (beta chain) appeared a few times. Its antigen is as yet unknown. This entry comes from a study of post-analysis software for immune sequencing data. Incorporated into the TCR beta cDNA libraries were unique molecular identifiers, which served to reduce PCR and sequencing biases. TCRdb independently ran MiXCR on the PCR reads; one entry per CDR3 protein. The profile shows 750,000 to 950,000 distinct CDR3 sequences, roughly 50% of them singletons. Findings and limits, study-wide: With TRBV5-6, TRBV5-1 and TRBV20-1 included, five TRBV segments were more frequent in patients than in controls.

With 0 bases removed from V and 0 bases from J, the gap between germline ends came to 13 bases. From germline, CDR1 is SGDLS and CDR2 YYNGEE. There are 16 residues in the CDR3. This chain uses TRBV9 with TRBJ2-7; D is perhaps TRBD2 (5 bases). Sequenced: blood. The receptor's source is a girl under 18 with multiple sclerosis. CDR3 protein: CASSVAPDFFSYEQYF. The DNA for the CDR3 is TGTGCCAGCAGCGTAGCTCCGGACTTCTTCTCCTACGAGCAGTACTTC.